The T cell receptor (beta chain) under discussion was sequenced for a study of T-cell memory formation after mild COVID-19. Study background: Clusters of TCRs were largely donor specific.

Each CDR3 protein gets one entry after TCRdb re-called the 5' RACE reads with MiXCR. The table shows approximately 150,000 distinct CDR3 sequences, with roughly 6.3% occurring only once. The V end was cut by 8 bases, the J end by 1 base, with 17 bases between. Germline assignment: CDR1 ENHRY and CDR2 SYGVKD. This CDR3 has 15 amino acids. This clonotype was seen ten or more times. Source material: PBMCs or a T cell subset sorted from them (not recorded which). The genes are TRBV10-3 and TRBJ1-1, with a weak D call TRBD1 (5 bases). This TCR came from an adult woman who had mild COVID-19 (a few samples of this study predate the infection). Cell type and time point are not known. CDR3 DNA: TGTGCCATCGGACCTAGGGGAGCGGGGAACACTGAAGCTTTCTTT. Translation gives CAIGPRGAGNTEAFF.